This T cell receptor beta chain came from a study of CD8+ T cells in alopecia areata. Notes on the study in general: In blood and scalp, many expanded lesional clones persisted during tofacitinib.

Treatment noted: oral pan-JAK inhibitor, 5-10 mg twice daily. Concerning this clone: Its antigen is not known.

RNA extraction and reverse transcription yielded cDNA as sequencing template. Clones were read by immunoSEQ multiplex PCR, and TCRdb kept only the in-frame ones, dropping some. Of 80,000 or so clones listed, about 71% are singletons. The CDR3 contains 15 residues. The germline gives CDR1 SGHNT, CDR2 YYREEE (reference sequence). The V and J ends lost 2 bases and 7 bases, in that order; junction bases with no gene match: 5. The sequences come from CD8+ T cells sorted from blood, collected at week 24, from a patient treated with tofacitinib. The chain has TRBV5-4 and TRBJ1-6; 8 positions agree with TRBD1. This TCR derives from a human donor with alopecia areata. The CDR3 sequence: CASSLAGGRNSPLHF. Here the CDR3 DNA reads TGTGCCAGCAGCTTAGCAGGGGGCCGGAATTCACCCCTCCACTTT.